The 17 T cell receptor beta chains below come from one sample, sequenced in a study of blood T cells in healthy people across ages. Using a J-beta primer mix together with a sample-barcoded 5' primer, a second PCR was run for about 6 to 12 cycles. Each CDR3 protein gets one entry after TCRdb re-called the 5' RACE reads with MiXCR. The sample lists roughly 700,000 distinct CDR3 sequences, less than 40% occurring once. Sequencing was carried out using blood. These receptors all come from a woman at least 80 years old in good health.

This rearrangement joins TRBV7-2 to TRBJ2-7, with 7 nucleotides matching TRBD1. CDR1 is SGHTA, CDR2 FQGNSA, per germline. The CDR3 loop spans 15 amino acids. J lost 5 bases, V lost 2 bases, and 9 bases had no gene match. DNA for the CDR3: TGTGCCAGCAGCTTACGGACAGGAACGGTCCACGAGCAGTACTTC. Residues: CASSLRTGTVHEQYF.

Comments on this clonotype: A single base separates this from a much larger clone, so it may be a read error. CDR3 DNA sequence: TGTGCCAGCAGGTTGGGACGGGCTAATGGCTACACCTTC. Its translation: CASRLGRANGYTF. This chain links TRBV6-6 with TRBJ1-2, with a weak D call TRBD1 (5 bases). CDR3 length: 13 amino acids. The germline gives CDR1 MNHNY, CDR2 SVGAGI (reference sequence). Deletions cut 6 bases from V and 6 bases from J, with 14 bases between.

This clonotype was picked up a small number of times. The chain carries TRBV6-6 and TRBJ1-1; 7 bases match TRBD1. The germline V gene encodes CDR1 MNHNY and CDR2 SVGAGI (reference sequence). Trimming at V came to 0 bases and at J to 0 bases, leaving 7 bases not matched to a gene. The CDR3 runs to 17 residues. The chain's CDR3 is CASSYSTGPGLNTEAFF. CDR3 nucleotides: TGTGCCAGCAGTTACTCGACAGGGCCGGGATTGAACACTGAAGCTTTCTTT.

This clonotype has just a few counts. Just one base apart from a much larger clone, this may be a read error. V and J are TRBV14 and TRBJ2-5, with 13 bases fitting TRBD2. Germline trimming cut 1 base from V and 11 bases from J; bases unmatched to any gene: 10. The CDR3 consists of 16 residues. Germline CDR1 SGHDN, CDR2 FVKESK. CDR3 protein: CASSQGTSGGYNEQYF. The CDR3 DNA reads TGTGCCAGCAGCCAAGGGACTAGCGGGGGTTACAATGAGCAGTACTTC. Together with reference TRBV14 and TRBJ2-5, the CDR3 gives the full variable domain: EAGVTQFPSHSVIEKGQTVTLRCDPISGHDNLYWYRRVMGKEIKFLLHFVKESKQDESGMPNNRFLAERTGGTYSTLKVQPAELEDSGVYFCASSQGTSGGYNEQYFGPGTRLLVL.

This clonotype was recorded at least ten times. The chain links TRBV5-8 to TRBJ2-1; 7 nucleotides line up with TRBD1. Losses at the gene ends were 3 bases for V and 0 bases for J; bases not matched to a gene: 6. Per germline, CDR1 SGHTS and CDR2 YDEGEE. The length of the CDR3 is 16 residues. CDR3 bases: TGTGCCAGCAGCTGGGGGACAGCTAGCTCCTACAATGAGCAGTTCTTC. This encodes CASSWGTASSYNEQFF.

V is TRBV29-1 and J is TRBJ2-1; 10 bases match TRBD2. In germline, CDR1 is SQVTM, CDR2 ANQGSEA. The CDR3 extends over 13 amino acids. V lost 7 bases, J lost 4 bases, and 4 bases stayed unmatched. Here the CDR3 reads CSGGTSEYNEQFF. CDR3 nucleotide sequence: TGCAGCGGCGGGACTAGCGAGTACAATGAGCAGTTCTTC.

About this clonotype itself: One base away lies a much larger clone, so this may be a sequencing read error. The chain is built from TRBV4-2 and TRBJ2-4, with TRBD1 matching over 11 bases. The J call is in doubt because the DNA end fits TRBJ2-7 better. Germline CDR1 reads LGHNA; CDR2 reads YNFKEQ. The CDR3 sequence is 15 residues long. CDR3 nucleotides: TGTGCCGGCAGCCCCGGACAGGGGGCCGTGTACGAGCAGTACTTC. Amino acid sequence: CAGSPGQGAVYEQYF.

This clonotype was counted at least ten times. The chain recombines TRBV5-1 with TRBJ2-1, with 8 bases that match TRBD2. V was pared by 0 bases and J by 2 bases, with 4 bases of the junction left unmatched. In germline, CDR1 is SGHRS, CDR2 YFSETQ. The CDR3 extends over 16 amino acids. CDR3 bases: TGCGCCAGCAGCTTGGCCGGGGGGGTGGCCTACAATGAGCAGTTCTTC. Translating it yields CASSLAGGVAYNEQFF.

The chain joins TRBV6-5 to TRBJ1-4; D not resolved. CDR1 and CDR2 (germline): MNHEY, SVGAGI. Trimming took 5 bases from V and 7 from J, leaving 14 bases between them. The CDR3 contains 14 residues. This CDR3 reads CASSLSYTGEKLFF. In nucleotides, the CDR3 is TGTGCCAGCAGTCTAAGCTATACTGGTGAAAAACTGTTTTTT.

Remarks on this clonotype: The junction departs from germline at one end; a sequencing error may be responsible. The V gene is TRBV7-2, the J gene TRBJ2-5; 7 bases are a match to TRBD2. Germline V gene sequence: CDR1 SGHTA, CDR2 FQGNSA. The CDR3 covers 15 residues. CDR3 sequence reads: CANSLDSGYQETQYF. CDR3 in DNA: TGTGCCAACAGCTTAGATAGCGGGTACCAAGAGACCCAGTACTTC. Full variable domain (outside the CDR3, taken from reference TRBV7-2 and TRBJ2-5): GAGVSQSPSNKVTEKGKDVELRCDPISGHTALYWYRQSLGQGLEFLIYFQGNSAPDKSGLPSDRFSAERTGGSVSTLTIQRTQQEDSAVYLCANSLDSGYQETQYFGPGTRLLVL.

The V and J genes are TRBV7-8 and TRBJ2-7; D might be TRBD2 (6 bases). The CDR3 is made up of 15 amino acids. Germline V CDR1 and CDR2: SGHVS, FQNEAQ. V lost 5 bases, J lost 7 bases, and 21 bases lay in between. The CDR3 nucleotides read TGTGCCAGCAGCACCCCCCGGGACTTATACAATGAGCAGTACTTC. It yields the protein CASSTPRDLYNEQYF.

This clonotype was seen repeatedly, ten times or more. The chain uses TRBV6-1 and TRBJ2-5, with TRBD1 as a possible D gene (6 bases). Germline V lookup: CDR1 MNHNS, CDR2 SASEGT. V gave up 2 bases and J gave up 3 bases, with 7 bases separating them. The CDR3 length is 13 residues. The CDR3 loop reads CASSETGKETQYF. The CDR3 DNA reads TGTGCCAGCAGTGAAACAGGGAAAGAGACCCAGTACTTC.

This clonotype was counted between two and nine times. This chain connects TRBV6-1 to TRBJ2-5; TRBD1 matches at 8 bases. This CDR3 is 14 amino acids long. The germline gives CDR1 MNHNS, CDR2 SASEGT. J lost 4 bases, V lost 3 bases, and 4 bases had no gene match. The CDR3 nucleotides read TGTGCCAGCAGTGATGGACAGGGCGGAGAGACCCAGTACTTC. Encoded protein: CASSDGQGGETQYF.

This clonotype was counted ten times or more. The chain joins TRBV7-2 to TRBJ2-7; the match to TRBD2 covers 9 bases. V was pared by 5 bases and J by 7 bases, with 12 bases of the junction left unmatched. The CDR3 has 15 residues. Germline-derived CDR1 and CDR2 are SGHTA and FQGNSA. CDR3 sequence (DNA): TGTGCCAGCAGCCCCCGACTAGCGGACCCAAGGGAGCAGTACTTC. Encoded protein: CASSPRLADPREQYF.

This clonotype was counted ten times or more. The V call is TRBV7-2, the J call TRBJ1-5; 9 nucleotides match TRBD1. Trimming cost V 5 bases and J 15 bases; bases outside gene matches: 8. The CDR3 sequence is 12 residues long. Germline V gene sequence: CDR1 SGHTA, CDR2 FQGNSA. The CDR3, as DNA: TGTGCCAGCAGCACAGGACAGGGGTCCTCGCATTTT. Amino acids: CASSTGQGSSHF.

This clonotype was observed once. The genes are TRBV7-2 and TRBJ2-7, with 12 bases that match TRBD2. Germline V lookup: CDR1 SGHTA, CDR2 FQGNSA. The trim removed 7 bases at V and 5 bases at J, leaving 9 bases unmatched. CDR3 length: 15 residues. CDR3 in amino acids: CASTPSGGAGNEQYF. The CDR3 bases are TGTGCCAGCACTCCTAGCGGGGGGGCCGGCAACGAGCAGTACTTC.

This clonotype came up many times. The rearrangement uses TRBV3-1 and TRBJ2-1; 9 bases are a match to TRBD2. The CDR3 totals 14 residues. Germline lookup yields CDR1 LGHDT and CDR2 YNNKEL (reference sequence). With V trimmed by 1 base and J by 6 bases, 1 base remained unmatched. CDR3 protein: CASSQGRGGNEQFF. The CDR3 DNA reads TGTGCCAGCAGCCAAGGGCGGGGGGGCAATGAGCAGTTCTTC.